This T cell receptor beta chain originates from a study of T cells in Graves' hyperthyroidism and ophthalmopathy. This clonotype was seen repeatedly, ten times or more. Antigen: not known. V gave up 1 base and J gave up 0 bases, with 20 bases separating them. The CDR3 extends over 19 amino acids. CDR1 and CDR2 (germline): SGHNT, YENEEA. Study-level findings and limits: The blood repertoire included most of the expanded thyroid clonotypes above 0.001. Separating ophthalmopathy from stable hyperthyroidism was achieved by a 13 V-J model. Ophthalmopathy prediction by the model preceded onset by a median 6.5 months.

The patients, who ranged from 18 to 65 in age, presented with newly diagnosed hyperthyroidism lasting under 2 months. Amplification of TCR beta CDR3 regions used RNA as the template. The TCR CDR3 first-round RT-PCR relied on the HTBI primer set. Each CDR3 protein gets one entry after TCRdb re-called the multiplex PCR reads with MiXCR. The sample yields more than 300,000 distinct CDR3 sequences, 11% to 15% seen once. This chain uses TRBV11-3 with TRBJ2-3; a possible D gene is TRBD2 (6 bases). The source is a woman aged 60-75 years with Graves' hyperthyroidism. Sequenced sample: blood. For the CDR3, the DNA is TGTGCCAGCAGCTTAGGTTCGGGCGGTAGCGGACCTAGCACAGATACGCAGTATTTT. It is translated as CASSLGSGGSGPSTDTQYF.